This T cell receptor (beta chain) appears in the sequencing data of a study of blood T cells in healthy people across ages (dated by TCRdb to 2015 to 2017). For the wider study: In model experiments, roughly one uniquely barcoded TCR beta cDNA molecule per two T cells was captured by template switching. The study analyzed two additional independent replicas of 1 million unique cDNA reads from the same blood draw for two donors, one aged 18 to 29 and one aged 80 or older. Donors of different ages were randomly distributed across sequencing lanes to avoid experimental bias. Using deep sequencing normalized with unique cDNA molecular identifiers, the study measured how TCR beta repertoire diversity changes with age. The donors were divided into four age groups: young (average approximately 15 years), middle-aged (about 39), aged (approximately 64) and long-lived (around 80). Broad study findings and their caveats: Observed TCR beta diversity correlated strongly with the percentage of naive T cells measured by flow cytometry. Donor CMV infection status was unknown, potentially confounding age-related changes in expanded clonotypes. Estimates of total diversity based on one million sequenced T cells were regarded as lower bounds and as underestimates. Compared with the aged group, more naive CD4+ T cells, fewer expanded clones and increased TCR diversity were shown by the long-lived group, suggesting age selection. As age increased, observed TCR beta diversity per million T cells dropped in a roughly linear way, and a significant reduction was already evident by age 40. Conclusive comparison of naive and antigen-experienced compartments was prevented by the profiling of bulk unsorted PBMCs.

There are 16 amino acids in the CDR3, from cysteine to phenylalanine inclusive. The kept DNA is CDR3 alone, 48 bases in frame from the first base. V and J lose 1 base and 3 bases, and a span of 14 bases separates them. The germline V gene specifies SGHAT as CDR1 and FQNNGV as CDR2. Systemically healthy Caucasian individuals from Russia, roughly 40 in total and aged roughly 6 to 100 years, were included as donors. Approximately 9.7 milliliters of peripheral blood were drawn from each donor into EDTA-treated Vacutainer tubes. PBMCs were isolated by Ficoll-Paque density-gradient centrifugation, with at least 7 million obtained per sample. Total RNA, at least 6 micrograms per sample, was extracted from PBMCs with Trizol reagent. For every donor, flow cytometry on a PBMC aliquot measured the percentage of naive CD45RAhigh/CD27high T cells. A note on this clonotype: The antigen this receptor binds is unknown. Base qualities are not provided; no much larger clone lies one nucleotide away.

The library came from 5' RACE. A second PCR of about 7 to 12 cycles was run with a J-beta primer mix and a sample-barcoded 5' primer. A unique molecular identifier was introduced onto each TCR beta cDNA molecule by a template-switch 5' adaptor carrying 12 random nucleotides. Each sample yielded at least 3 million CDR3-containing paired-end reads. First-strand cDNA was synthesized from all RNA with the Mint cDNA synthesis kit, primed by a TRBC-specific oligonucleotide. Following uracil-DNA glycosylase treatment, a first 18-cycle PCR with universal primers M1SS and BC2_uni_R was performed on all cDNA. The published analysis was carried out like this. Each sample was normalized by randomly selecting 1 million high-quality reads, each carrying a distinct molecular identifier. Instead of being binned into consensus sequences, reads with shared molecular identifiers were discarded. CDR3 identification, clonotype clustering and error correction used MiTCR with a Q25 quality threshold and the strictest error-elimination algorithm. A nonparametric unseen species model with Euler transformation was used to estimate a lower bound on total TCR beta diversity. TCRdb trimmed the raw reads at Q25, called clones with MiXCR and kept productive beta chains. Each entry merges the rows of one CDR3 protein and shows their most common DNA and genes. The V and J calls here are based on TCRdb, not the publication. The sample has fewer than 2,000,000 distinct CDR3 sequences on record, roughly two fifths of them singletons. Under 30% of the sample lies in the top ten.

The source is a human donor in good health. Sequenced sample: blood. The chain employs TRBV11-2 and TRBJ2-3; TRBD2 is perhaps the D gene, given 6 matching bases. The nucleotide sequence reads as follows: TGTGCCAGCAGCTTAGCGGGACTCGGGGGTACAGATACGCAGTATTTT. It is translated as CASSLAGLGGTDTQYF.